This T cell receptor (beta chain) was documented in a study of CD8 T cells in Susac syndrome (dated 2019 in TCRdb). For the wider study: Whether CD8+ T cell activation and differentiation in Susac syndrome was antigen driven was tested using repertoire sequencing. Clonality of the CD8+ T cell repertoire was compared between around 13 healthy donors, roughly 14 Susac syndrome patients and around 16 multiple sclerosis patients.

In the case of this clonotype: The antigen it binds to is not known. No base qualities exist here, and no much larger clone lies one base off it.

Study-wide conclusions, independent of this receptor: The study acknowledged that relatively few individuals were included in the TCR sequencing and HLA analysis.

RNA was extracted using the RNeasy kit, and roughly 0.45 to 1 microgram was reverse transcribed with random hexamers. The immunoSEQ multiplex PCR assay, which covers 54 Vbeta and 13 Jbeta segments, was used to amplify TCR beta CDR3 regions. To correct PCR amplification bias, a synthetic template baseline was used for both primer optimization and computational correction. The original pipeline was this. Reads were assigned to V, D and J genes according to IMGT and analyzed in immunoSEQ Analyzer, with only productive sequences retained. Clonality was calculated as one minus the Shannon entropy normalized by log2 of the number of productive unique sequences. Public and private clones were assessed among the 100 most prevalent clones of each patient and control. Susac-specific clones were defined as absent from healthy and MS cohorts, roughly 1,100 published viral clones and other ImmuneACCESS disease sequences. TCRdb's own reprocessing of the public reads used fastp at Q25 and MiXCR and kept productive beta chains. Rows matching on CDR3 protein sequence are summarized as one entry with the most common DNA and genes. These V and J calls originate from TCRdb's pipeline instead of the authors' own analysis. For this sample there are 400,000 or so distinct CDR3 sequences; around 83% appear just once. Under 0.15% of the sample is taken by the ten largest.

From the cysteine up to the phenylalanine, the CDR3 has a length of 16 residues. The kept DNA is CDR3 alone, 48 bases in frame from the first base. V was cut back by 0 bases and J by 8 bases, leaving a gap of 18 bases between them. From the germline V gene (reference sequence), CDR1 is SGHKS and CDR2 is YYEKEE. High-throughput TCR beta sequencing profiled peripheral blood CD8+ and CD4+ T cells from healthy donors, Susac syndrome patients and multiple sclerosis patients. The multiple sclerosis controls were treatment-naive patients whose relapsing-remitting disease, either stable or active, fulfilled the revised McDonald criteria. CD8+ TEMRA cells were enriched by FACS, while bulk CD8+ and CD4+ T cells were purified by magnetic negative isolation. Blood was drawn into EDTA tubes, processed within 24 hours, and PBMCs were isolated by density gradient centrifugation. PBMCs intended for TCR sequencing were cryopreserved in liquid nitrogen and were subsequently thawed in a 37 degrees C water bath. The sorted or isolated CD4+, CD8+ and CD8+ TEMRA cells had a purity of 90% or higher.

This receptor chain uses TRBV5-5 and TRBJ2-1, with an unclear D gene assignment. This receptor was taken from a human donor with multiple sclerosis. The sequencing input was CD8+ T cells from PBMCs. The CDR3 protein: CASSLGRLGPGDEQFF. In nucleotide form, the sequence is TGTGCCAGCAGCTTGGGACGTTTGGGCCCTGGGGATGAGCAGTTCTTC.